This T cell receptor beta chain was sequenced for a study of T-cell memory formation after mild COVID-19. Whole-study results and caveats: Clones which contracted sat mainly in CM and EM if CD4+, and in EMRA if CD8+. Day 37-peaking second-wave clones had unconfirmed SARS-CoV-2 specificity. The study detected some responding clones in pre-infection memory, suggesting cross-reactive memory joined.

CDR3 length: 11 residues. Deletions cut 10 bases from V and 18 bases from J, with 19 bases between. CDR1 MNHNS and CDR2 SASEGT come from the germline V gene. One entry per CDR3 protein results from TCRdb running MiXCR on the 5' RACE reads. The repertoire holds just over 200,000 distinct CDR3 sequences, with 9.5% as singletons. This clonotype was found a few times. Its antigen is still unknown. The material sequenced was PBMCs or a T cell subset sorted from them (not recorded which). V usage is TRBV6-1 and J usage is TRBJ1-6; no clear D. The TCR was taken from a man aged 18 to 35 who had mild COVID-19 (a few samples of this study predate the infection). Cell type and time point are not known. In DNA, the CDR3 is TGTGCCACCGAGGTTGGAGGCGATCACCACTTT. This translates into CATEVGGDHHF.